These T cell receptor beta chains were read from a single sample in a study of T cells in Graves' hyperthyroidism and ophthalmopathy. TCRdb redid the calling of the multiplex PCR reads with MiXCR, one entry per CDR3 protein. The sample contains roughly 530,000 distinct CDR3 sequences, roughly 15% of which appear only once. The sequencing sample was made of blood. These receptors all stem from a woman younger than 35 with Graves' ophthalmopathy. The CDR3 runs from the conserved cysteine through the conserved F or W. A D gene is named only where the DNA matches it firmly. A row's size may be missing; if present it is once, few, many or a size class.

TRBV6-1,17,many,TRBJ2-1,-,TGTGCCAGCAGTGGTGGGACATTTTTAAGCTCCTACAATGAGCAGTTCTTC,CASSGGTFLSSYNEQFF
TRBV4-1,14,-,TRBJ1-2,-,TGCGCCAGCAGCCAAGATCCACGGGACTATGGCTGCACCTTC,CASSQDPRDYGCTF
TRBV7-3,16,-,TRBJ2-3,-,TGTGCCAGCAGCTCGGGGGTAGCGGTTCAGACAGATACGCAGTATTTT,CASSSGVAVQTDTQYF
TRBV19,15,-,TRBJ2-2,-,TGTGCCAGTAGTATTATAGGGCAGAACACCGGGGAGCTGTTTTTT,CASSIIGQNTGELFF
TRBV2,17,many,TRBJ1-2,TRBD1,TGTGCCAGCAGTGCTCCGCAGGGACAGGGAGCTAACTATGGCTACACCTTC,CASSAPQGQGANYGYTF
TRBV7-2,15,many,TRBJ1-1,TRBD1,TGTGCCAGCAGCTTCCGACAGGGGCCAAGGACTGAAGCTTTCTTT,CASSFRQGPRTEAFF
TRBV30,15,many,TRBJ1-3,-,TGTGCCTGGAGTATGGGGGAAAACTCTGGAAACACCATATATTTT,CAWSMGENSGNTIYF
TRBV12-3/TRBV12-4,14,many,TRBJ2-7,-,TGTGCCAGTACACTGAGGGAGGGGGTGGGCGAGCAGTACTTC,CASTLREGVGEQYF
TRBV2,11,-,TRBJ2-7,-,TGTGCCAGCAGTTCGCAGAGCGAGCAGTACTTC,CASSSQSEQYF
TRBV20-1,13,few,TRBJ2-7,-,TGCAGTGCTAGACAGGGAGGAGGCGGCGAGCAGTACTTC,CSARQGGGGEQYF
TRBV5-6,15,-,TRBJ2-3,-,TGTGCCAGCAGCACCCCCGGGACTAGCACAGATACGCAGTATTTT,CASSTPGTSTDTQYF
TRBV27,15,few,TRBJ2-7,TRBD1,TGTGCCAGCAGTCCACCGGGACAGGGGACCTACGAGCAGTACTTC,CASSPPGQGTYEQYF
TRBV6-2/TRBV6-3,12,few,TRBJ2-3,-,TGTGCCAGTTGTGTCAATAAGGATACGCAGTATTTT,CASCVNKDTQYF
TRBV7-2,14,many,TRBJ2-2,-,TGTGCCAGCAGCTTTGAGCGGGACACCGGGGAGCTGTTTTTT,CASSFERDTGELFF
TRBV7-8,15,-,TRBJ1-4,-,TGTGCCAGCAGCGCCACAGATGCAACTAATGAAAAACTGTTTTTT,CASSATDATNEKLFF
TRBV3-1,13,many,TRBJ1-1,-,TGTGCCAGCAGCCAACACAGGAACACTGAAGCTTTCTTT,CASSQHRNTEAFF
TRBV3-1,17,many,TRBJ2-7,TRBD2,TGTGCCAGCAGCCAAGGGTGGGGGGGAAAACCCTCCTACGAGCAGTACTTC,CASSQGWGGKPSYEQYF
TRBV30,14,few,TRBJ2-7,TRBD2,TGTGCCTGGGACTTGGGGGGGTCCTCCTACGAGCAGTACTTC,CAWDLGGSSYEQYF
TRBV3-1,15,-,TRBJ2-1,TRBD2,TGTGCCAGCAGCCGCCCGAGCGGGGGGGCCAATGAGCAGTTCTTC,CASSRPSGGANEQFF
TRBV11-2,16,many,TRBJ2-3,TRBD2,TGTGCCAGCAGCGAGGGACTAGCGGTGGACACAGATACGCAGTATTTT,CASSEGLAVDTDTQYF
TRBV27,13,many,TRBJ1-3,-,TGTGCCAGCAGTTCGCATTCTGGAAACACCATATATTTT,CASSSHSGNTIYF
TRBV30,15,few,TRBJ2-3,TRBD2,TGTGCCTGGGGTAGTGTAGCGGGAGGGCCGGATACGCAGTATTTT,CAWGSVAGGPDTQYF
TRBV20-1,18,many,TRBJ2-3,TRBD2,TGCAGTGCTAGTCGACTAGCGGGAGAGTTATTTGGCACAGATACGCAGTATTTT,CSASRLAGELFGTDTQYF
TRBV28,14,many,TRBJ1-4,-,TGTGCCAGCAGTTTGGGGGTCTCTAATGAAAAACTGTTTTTT,CASSLGVSNEKLFF
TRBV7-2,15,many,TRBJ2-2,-,TGTGCCAGCATAGTCGGAGGCTTGAACACCGGGGAGCTGTTTTTT,CASIVGGLNTGELFF
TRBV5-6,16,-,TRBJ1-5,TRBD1,TGTGCCAGCAGCTCTGGGACAGGGGGAATCAATCAGCCCCAGCATTTT,CASSSGTGGINQPQHF
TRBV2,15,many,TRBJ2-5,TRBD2,TGTGCCAGCAGCGGACTAGCGGGGGGCGGAGAGACCCAGTACTTC,CASSGLAGGGETQYF
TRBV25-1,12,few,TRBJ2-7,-,TGTGCCAGCCGGGGATTCTCCTACGAGCAGTACTTC,CASRGFSYEQYF
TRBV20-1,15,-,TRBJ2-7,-,TGCAGTGCTAGAGATCGATGGGGGCCAGCCCACGAGCAGTACTTC,CSARDRWGPAHEQYF
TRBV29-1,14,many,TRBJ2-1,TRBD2,TGCAGCGTTGAGAGAGGGAGGGTCTCCTATGAGCAGTTCTTC,CSVERGRVSYEQFF
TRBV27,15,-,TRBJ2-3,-,TGTGCCAGCAGTCCCCTCCGGACTGACACAGATACGCAGTATTTT,CASSPLRTDTDTQYF
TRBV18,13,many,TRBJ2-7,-,TGTGCCAGCTCACCAAACCAGGGGGGCGAGCAGTACTTC,CASSPNQGGEQYF
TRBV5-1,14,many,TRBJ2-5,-,TGCGCCAGCAGCTTCGTGTCCAACCAAGAGACCCAGTACTTC,CASSFVSNQETQYF
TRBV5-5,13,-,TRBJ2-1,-,TGTGCCAGCAGCTTGGACGCCTACAATGAGCAGTTCTTC,CASSLDAYNEQFF
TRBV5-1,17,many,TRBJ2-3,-,TGCGCCAGCAGCTTGGTTCTCGGGGGCGAGAGCACAGATACGCAGTATTTT,CASSLVLGGESTDTQYF
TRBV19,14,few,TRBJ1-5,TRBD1,TGTGCCAGTAGTAACAGGGGGCGAGACCAGCCCCAGCATTTT,CASSNRGRDQPQHF
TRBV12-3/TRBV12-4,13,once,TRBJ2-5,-,TGTGCCAGCAGTTTTCAGGACCCGCAGGCCCAGTACTTC,CASSFQDPQAQYF
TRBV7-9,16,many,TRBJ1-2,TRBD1,TGTGCCAGCAGCTTGGGCCCGGACAGGGAGGACTATGGCTACACCTTC,CASSLGPDREDYGYTF
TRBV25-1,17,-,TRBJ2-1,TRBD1,TGTGCCAGCAGTGGGTATAAAACAGGGGGCTACTACAATGAGCAGTTCTTC,CASSGYKTGGYYNEQFF
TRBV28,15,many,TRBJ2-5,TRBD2,TGTGCCAGCAGAAAGGAGCGGGGGATTAGGGAGACCCAGTACTTC,CASRKERGIRETQYF
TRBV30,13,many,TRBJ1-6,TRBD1,TGTGCCTGGAGGGACAGGAGAAATTCACCCCTCCACTTT,CAWRDRRNSPLHF
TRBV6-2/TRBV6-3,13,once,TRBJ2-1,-,TGTGCCAGCAGTTACTCGGGGGGTGGGGAGCAGTTCTTC,CASSYSGGGEQFF
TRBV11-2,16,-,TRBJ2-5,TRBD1,TGTGCCAGCACGCCGGGACAGGGTGTGGGCCGGGAGACCCAGTACTTC,CASTPGQGVGRETQYF